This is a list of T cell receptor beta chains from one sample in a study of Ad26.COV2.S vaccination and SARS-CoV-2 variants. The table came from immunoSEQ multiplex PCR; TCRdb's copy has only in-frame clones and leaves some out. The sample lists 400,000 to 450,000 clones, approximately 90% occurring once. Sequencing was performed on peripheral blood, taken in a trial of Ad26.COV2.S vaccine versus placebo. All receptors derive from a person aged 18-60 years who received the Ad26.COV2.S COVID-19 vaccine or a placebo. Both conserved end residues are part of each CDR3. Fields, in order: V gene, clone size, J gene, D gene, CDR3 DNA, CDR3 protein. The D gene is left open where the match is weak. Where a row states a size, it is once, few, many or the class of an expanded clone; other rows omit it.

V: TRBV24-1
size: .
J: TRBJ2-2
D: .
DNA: TGTGCCACCAGTCGAGACGAGGCAAGGACCGGGGAGCTGTTTTTT
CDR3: CATSRDEARTGELFF

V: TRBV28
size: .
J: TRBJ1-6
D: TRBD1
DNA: TGTGCCAGCAGTTCAGGGGGGAGCAATTCACCCCTCCACTTT
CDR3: CASSSGGSNSPLHF

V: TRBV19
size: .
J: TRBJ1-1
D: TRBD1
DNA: TGTGCCAGTAGGACAGGGGGCTATGGCACTGAAGCTTTCTTT
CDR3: CASRTGGYGTEAFF

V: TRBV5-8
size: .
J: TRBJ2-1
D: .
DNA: TGTGCCAGCAGCTTCGGGGGCTCCTACAATGAGCAGTTCTTC
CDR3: CASSFGGSYNEQFF

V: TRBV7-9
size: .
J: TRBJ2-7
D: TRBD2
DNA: TGTGCCAGCAGCGCTGCCGGGACTAGCCTAAGACCCTACGAGCAGTACTTC
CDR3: CASSAAGTSLRPYEQYF

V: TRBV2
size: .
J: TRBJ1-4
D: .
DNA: TGTGCCAGCAGGGTGACAGTCGTTTTGGAAAAACTGTTTTTT
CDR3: CASRVTVVLEKLFF

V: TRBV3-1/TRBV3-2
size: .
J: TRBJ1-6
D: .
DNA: TGTGCCAGCAGCCGTGGACAGTTTAATTCACCCCTCCACTTT
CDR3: CASSRGQFNSPLHF

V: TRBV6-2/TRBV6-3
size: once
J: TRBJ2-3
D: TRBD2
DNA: TGTGCCAGCAGTTACTCGATGGAACTAGCGGGGACAGATACGCAGTATTTT
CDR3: CASSYSMELAGTDTQYF

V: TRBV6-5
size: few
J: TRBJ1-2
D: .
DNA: TGTGCCAGCAGTTACGTAGCAGGGAGGGACTATGGCTACACCTTC
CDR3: CASSYVAGRDYGYTF

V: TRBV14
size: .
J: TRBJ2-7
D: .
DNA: TGTGCCAGCAGCCAACTAGGCTCCTACGAGCAGTACTTC
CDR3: CASSQLGSYEQYF

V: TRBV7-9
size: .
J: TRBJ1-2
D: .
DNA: TGTGCCAGCAGCTTAGCGACAGCAAACTATGGCTACACCTTC
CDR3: CASSLATANYGYTF

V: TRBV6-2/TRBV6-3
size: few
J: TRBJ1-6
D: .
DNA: TGTGCCAGCAGTTACTCCATCCAGACAGCGTATAATTCACCCCTCCACTTT
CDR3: CASSYSIQTAYNSPLHF

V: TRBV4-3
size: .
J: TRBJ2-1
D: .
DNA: TGCGCCAGCAGCCCGCACTCCTACAATGAGCAGTTCTTC
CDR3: CASSPHSYNEQFF

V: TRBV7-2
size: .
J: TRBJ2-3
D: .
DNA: TGTGCCAGCAGCTTTTCAACCAGCCTCCTTTTGAGCACAGATACGCAGTATTTT
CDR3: CASSFSTSLLLSTDTQYF

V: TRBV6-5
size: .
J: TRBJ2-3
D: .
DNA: TGTGCCAGCAGTTACTCGAGGGCGGGCACAGATACGCAGTATTTT
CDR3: CASSYSRAGTDTQYF

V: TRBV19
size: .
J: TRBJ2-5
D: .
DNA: TGTGCCAGTAGTAACGGCAGGGGGGAGGAGACCCAGTACTTC
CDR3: CASSNGRGEETQYF

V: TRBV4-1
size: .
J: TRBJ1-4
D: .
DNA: TGCGCCAGCAGCCAAGACGGGGGCTACGCTGAAAAACTGTTTTTT
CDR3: CASSQDGGYAEKLFF

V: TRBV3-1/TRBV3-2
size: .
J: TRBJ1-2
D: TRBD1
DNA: TGTGCCAGCAGCCCAGACTTGACAGGGGGCGCCGACTATGGCTACACCTTC
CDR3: CASSPDLTGGADYGYTF

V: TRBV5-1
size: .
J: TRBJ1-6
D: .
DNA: TGCGCCAGCAGAGGGGGGGGTCCTCTATCACCCCTCCACTTT
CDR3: CASRGGGPLSPLHF

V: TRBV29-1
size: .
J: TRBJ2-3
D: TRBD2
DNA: TGCAGCGTCGAGGGACTAGCGGGGGGCGCACTCGAGACAGATACGCAGTATTTT
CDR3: CSVEGLAGGALETDTQYF

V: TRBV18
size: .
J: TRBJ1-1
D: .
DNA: TGTGCCAGCTCACCCGGACAGTGGCGGGTAGGCACTGAAGCTTTCTTT
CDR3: CASSPGQWRVGTEAFF

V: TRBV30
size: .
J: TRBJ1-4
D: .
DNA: TGTGCCTGGAGTCCGGGGATGGAAAAACTGTTTTTT
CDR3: CAWSPGMEKLFF

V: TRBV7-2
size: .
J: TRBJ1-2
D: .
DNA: TGTGCCAGCAGCTTAGTCCCTTCCGGTGGTGGCTACACCTTC
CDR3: CASSLVPSGGGYTF

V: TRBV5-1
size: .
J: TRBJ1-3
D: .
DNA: TGCGCCAGCAGCTTGTGGGAGGGACACTCTGGAAACACCATATATTTT
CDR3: CASSLWEGHSGNTIYF

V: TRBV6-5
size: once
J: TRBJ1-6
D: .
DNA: TGTGCCAGCAGTTATGAGCCTTATAATTCACCCCTCCACTTT
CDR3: CASSYEPYNSPLHF

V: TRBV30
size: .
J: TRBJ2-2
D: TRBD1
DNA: TGTGCCTCCCTTGGCCCAGGGGGCTTGACCGGGGAGCTGTTTTTT
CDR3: CASLGPGGLTGELFF

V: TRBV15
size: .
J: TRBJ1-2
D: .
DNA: TGTGCCACCAGCAGCGATATCCGTTCAGGGGGCTACACCTTC
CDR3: CATSSDIRSGGYTF

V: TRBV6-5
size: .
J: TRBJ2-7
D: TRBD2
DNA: TGTGCCAGCAGTTTTCGGGGGGGGTCGAGCTACGAGCAGTACTTC
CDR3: CASSFRGGSSYEQYF

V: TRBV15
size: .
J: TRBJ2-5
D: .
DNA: TGTGCCACCAGCAGCTACAGCTTAGAGACCCAGTACTTC
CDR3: CATSSYSLETQYF

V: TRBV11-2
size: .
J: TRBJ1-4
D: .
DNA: TGTGCCAGCAGCCCGATCCGGGACATCTTTGAAAAACTGTTTTTT
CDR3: CASSPIRDIFEKLFF

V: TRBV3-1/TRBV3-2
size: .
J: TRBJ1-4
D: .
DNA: TGTGCCAGCAGCCCCAGGGTGAGCAATGAAAAACTGTTTTTT
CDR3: CASSPRVSNEKLFF

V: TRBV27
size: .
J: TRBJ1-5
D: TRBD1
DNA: TGTGCCAGCAGTCAACTCCTGACAGGGAGCAATCAGCCCCAGCATTTT
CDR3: CASSQLLTGSNQPQHF

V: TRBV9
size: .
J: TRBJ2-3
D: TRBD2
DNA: TGTGCCAGCAGCCACGGACTAGCGGGTACCAGCACAGATACGCAGTATTTT
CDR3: CASSHGLAGTSTDTQYF

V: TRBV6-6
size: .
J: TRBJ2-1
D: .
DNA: TGTGCCAGCAGGGGGCCCGAGCTGAGCTCCTACAATGAGCAGTTCTTC
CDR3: CASRGPELSSYNEQFF

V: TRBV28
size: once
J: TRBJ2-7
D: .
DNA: TGTGCCAGCAGCGGCCTCATGGGGGCGTCGGGTTACGAGCAGTACTTC
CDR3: CASSGLMGASGYEQYF

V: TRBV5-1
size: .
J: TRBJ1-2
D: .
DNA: TGCGCCAGCAGCTTGGAGGGAGCGAGCGGCTACACCTTC
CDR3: CASSLEGASGYTF

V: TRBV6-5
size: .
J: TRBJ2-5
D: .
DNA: TGTGCCAGCAGTTATAACGACAGGCTAAGCAAGTACTTC
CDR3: CASSYNDRLSKYF

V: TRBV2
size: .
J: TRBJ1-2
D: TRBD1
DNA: TGTGCCAGCACACCGGGACAGGGGACCTATGGCTACACCTTC
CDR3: CASTPGQGTYGYTF

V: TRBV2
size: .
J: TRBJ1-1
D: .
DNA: TGTGCCAGCAGTGTCTCGCAGGCATCCAACACTGAAGCTTTCTTT
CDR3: CASSVSQASNTEAFF

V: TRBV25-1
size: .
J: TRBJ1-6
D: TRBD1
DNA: TGTGCCAGCAGTGAATTGGGACAGGGGAATAATTCACCCCTCCACTTT
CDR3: CASSELGQGNNSPLHF

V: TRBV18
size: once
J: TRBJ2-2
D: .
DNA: TGTGCCAGCTCTAAAACGAACACCGGGGAGCTGTTTTTT
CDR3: CASSKTNTGELFF

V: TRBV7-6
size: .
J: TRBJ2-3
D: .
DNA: TGTGCCAGCACCAACCCCGTGGCTACCGCGAGCACAGATACGCAGTATTTT
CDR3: CASTNPVATASTDTQYF

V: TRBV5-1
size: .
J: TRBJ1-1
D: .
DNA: TGCGCCAGCAGCTCTTGGCCGGGGGCGGAAAACACTGAAGCTTTCTTT
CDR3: CASSSWPGAENTEAFF

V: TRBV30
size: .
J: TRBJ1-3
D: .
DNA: TGTGCCTGGAGTGTAGGGGGCTCTGGAAACACCATATATTTT
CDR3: CAWSVGGSGNTIYF

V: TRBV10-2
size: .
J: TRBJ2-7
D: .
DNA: TGCGCCAGCAGTGATCCTGACTCCTATCTGGGATCAGAGCAGTACTTC
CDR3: CASSDPDSYLGSEQYF

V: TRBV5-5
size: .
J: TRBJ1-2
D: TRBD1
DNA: TGTGCCAGCAGCCGGGACAGGGGGTATGGCTATGGCTACACCTTC
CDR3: CASSRDRGYGYGYTF

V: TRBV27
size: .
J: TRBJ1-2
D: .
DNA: TGTGCCAGCAGTTTATACGGCAGTAACTATGGCTACACCTTC
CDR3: CASSLYGSNYGYTF

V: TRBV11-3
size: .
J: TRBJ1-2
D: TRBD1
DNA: TGTGCCAGCAGCCTGAAGACAGGGGACGGCTACACCTTC
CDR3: CASSLKTGDGYTF

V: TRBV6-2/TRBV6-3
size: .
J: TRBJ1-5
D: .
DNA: TGTGCCAGCAGTCCGCTAAAACAGGGCCGGAATCAGCCCCAGCATTTT
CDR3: CASSPLKQGRNQPQHF

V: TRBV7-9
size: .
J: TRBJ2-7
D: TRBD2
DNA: TGTGCCAGCAGTCTGACCGGGACTAGCGGGGGGCAGCGCTACGAGCAGTACTTC
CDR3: CASSLTGTSGGQRYEQYF